The 18 T cell receptor beta chains in this list originate from one sample, sequenced in a study of cytomegalovirus exposure and HLA in healthy donors. Profiling relied on immunoSEQ multiplex PCR, and the TCRdb table lists in-frame clones only, not all of them. The sample carries 90,000 to 150,000 clones, over 75% recorded once. Material: PBMCs. The receptor set was obtained from a woman in her twenties or thirties in good health and CMV-seronegative.

J is TRBJ1-2 and V is TRBV7-9; the match to TRBD1 covers 7 bases. Germline lookup yields CDR1 SEHNR and CDR2 FQNEAQ (reference sequence). This CDR3 has 17 residues. V lost 3 bases, J lost 0 bases, and 10 bases stayed unmatched. CDR3 in DNA: TGTGCCAGCAGCTTTAAAGGGGGCACCCTTTCTAACTATGGCTACACCTTC. Translated, it gives CASSFKGGTLSNYGYTF.

The V and J genes are TRBV6-4 and TRBJ2-3; 12 positions match TRBD2. Germline loops: CDR1 MRHNA, CDR2 SNTAGT. The V segment lost 6 bases and the J segment 6 bases; nucleotides outside the gene matches: 7. The length of the CDR3 is 15 residues. CDR3 DNA sequence: TGTGCCAGCAGGCGACTAGCGGGGGCGGGGGATACGCAGTATTTT. Amino acids: CASRRLAGAGDTQYF.

The chain uses TRBV12-5 and TRBJ2-1; D possibly corresponds to TRBD2 (5 bases). Germline CDR1 LGHNT, CDR2 FRNRAP. V lost 3 bases and J lost 2, with 8 bases in between. This CDR3 contains 14 residues. CDR3 in DNA: TGTGCTAGTGGTTTTCTCGGGACCTACAATGAGCAGTTCTTC. This translates into CASGFLGTYNEQFF.

This chain joins TRBV4-3 and TRBJ1-3, with 9 bases matching TRBD1. CDR1 LGHNA and CDR2 YSLEER come from the germline V gene. The ends lost 5 bases at V and 2 bases at J; junction bases unmatched: 7. There are 16 residues in the CDR3. CDR3 sequence reads: CASSSDRGSPGNTIYF. The DNA for the CDR3 is TGCGCCAGCAGCTCGGACAGGGGAAGTCCTGGAAACACCATATATTTT.

The rearrangement joins TRBV10-1 to TRBJ1-6; 7 positions match TRBD1. J gave up 6 bases and V 7 bases, and 12 bases lay outside the gene matches. The CDR3 sequence is 16 residues long. Germline assignment: CDR1 WNHNN and CDR2 SYGVQD (reference sequence). The CDR3 sequence: CASTGGTVPANSPLHF. CDR3 sequence (DNA): TGCGCCAGCACGGGGGGGACAGTTCCCGCTAATTCACCCCTCCACTTT.

The rearrangement joins TRBV27 to TRBJ2-4; D is uncertain. Germline CDR1 is MNHEY and CDR2 is SMNVEV (reference sequence). The V gene lost 3 bases and the J gene lost 8 bases, with 14 bases spanning the gap. The CDR3 extends over 14 amino acids. DNA for the CDR3: TGTGCCAGCAGTTTGGGCCTAAGCAGAGACATTCAGTACTTC. It codes for CASSLGLSRDIQYF.

This chain connects TRBV5-4 to TRBJ1-4; D might be TRBD1 (5 bases). Germline CDR1 and CDR2: SGHNT and YYREEE (reference sequence). Deletions cut 0 bases from V and 0 bases from J, with 9 bases between. This CDR3 region has 16 residues. The DNA of the CDR3 is TGTGCCAGCAGCTTGGATCTGGGGCCAACTAATGAAAAACTGTTTTTT. It encodes CASSLDLGPTNEKLFF.

This chain connects TRBV6-1 to TRBJ1-5; the match to TRBD1 covers 10 bases. The trim removed 7 bases at V and 5 bases at J, leaving 5 bases unmatched. This CDR3 comprises 14 residues. Per germline, CDR1 MNHNS and CDR2 SASEGT. CDR3 region: CASNRDRGDQPQHF. The CDR3 DNA is TGTGCCAGCAATCGGGACAGGGGAGATCAGCCCCAGCATTTT.

The count of this clone is one. The rearrangement uses TRBV7-2 and TRBJ2-3; 9 nucleotides match TRBD1. V shed 10 bases and J 8 bases; nucleotides not matched to a gene: 16. In germline, CDR1 is SGHTA, CDR2 FQGNSA. The CDR3 is 15 residues long. The CDR3 region is CATMGQGGGWVTQYF. In nucleotides, the CDR3 is TGTGCCACCATGGGACAGGGAGGTGGCTGGGTTACGCAGTATTTT. The whole variable domain, remainder taken from reference TRBV7-2 and TRBJ2-3, is GAGVSQSPSNKVTEKGKDVELRCDPISGHTALYWYRQSLGQGLEFLIYFQGNSAPDKSGLPSDRFSAERTGGSVSTLTIQRTQQEDSAVYLCATMGQGGGWVTQYFGPGTRLTVL.

The genes are TRBV7-2 and TRBJ2-7, with D possibly TRBD1 on 6 matching bases. Per germline, CDR1 SGHTA and CDR2 FQGNSA. The V and J ends lost 4 bases and 6 bases respectively, with 16 bases between them. The CDR3 runs to 14 residues. The CDR3 region is CASSSQGLVSEQYF. The CDR3 DNA is TGTGCCAGCAGCTCCCAGGGGCTAGTCTCCGAGCAGTACTTC.

This clone has ten or more counts. The sample contains more than one DNA sequence encoding this CDR3. The gene calls are TRBV6-4 and TRBJ2-1; 11 bases map to TRBD2. The germline V gene encodes CDR1 MRHNA and CDR2 SNTAGT. Germline trimming cut 0 bases from V and 6 bases from J; bases unmatched to any gene: 1. This CDR3 has 15 amino acids. The chain's CDR3 is CASSDSSGGANEQFF. CDR3 DNA sequence: TGTGCCAGCAGTGACTCTAGCGGGGGGGCCAATGAGCAGTTCTTC.

This clone showed up just a few times. J is TRBJ1-5 and V is TRBV4-1; D is perhaps TRBD1 (5 bases). Germline CDR1 is MGHRA and CDR2 is YSYEKL. Trimming removed 0 bases from V and 5 bases from J, with 14 bases in between. This CDR3 region has 16 residues. The CDR3: CASSQDLGQGYQPQHF. In DNA, the CDR3 is TGCGCCAGCAGCCAAGATCTGGGCCAGGGATATCAGCCCCAGCATTTT.

This sequence joins TRBV6-1 and TRBJ2-1; 12 positions agree with TRBD2. The CDR3 totals 15 residues. Trimming cost V 4 bases and J 5 bases; bases outside gene matches: 3. Germline CDR1 MNHNS, CDR2 SASEGT. In DNA, the CDR3 is TGTGCCAGCAGTGGACTAGCGGGGGTTAACAATGAGCAGTTCTTC. Its protein product is CASSGLAGVNNEQFF.

V is TRBV6-5 and J is TRBJ2-7; D possibly corresponds to TRBD1 (6 bases). CDR3 length: 14 residues. The V end was cut by 0 bases, the J end by 3 bases, with 9 bases between. From germline, CDR1 is MNHEY and CDR2 SVGAGI. The CDR3 is CASSYSRDNYEQYF. CDR3 bases: TGTGCCAGCAGTTACTCCCGGGACAACTACGAGCAGTACTTC.

The chain has TRBV5-4 and TRBJ2-7; perhaps TRBD1 as D (7 bases). V was cut by 4 bases and J by 7 bases, with 24 bases left in between. The CDR3 is 16 amino acids. The germline gives CDR1 SGHNT, CDR2 YYREEE (reference sequence). CDR3 sequence: CASSASWRGRSFEQYF. The CDR3 bases are TGTGCCAGCAGCGCCTCTTGGAGGGGGCGAAGTTTTGAGCAGTACTTC.

This chain uses TRBV4-1 with TRBJ2-7; a possible D gene is TRBD1 (5 bases). Looked up from germline, CDR1 is MGHRA and CDR2 is YSYEKL. V dropped 1 base and J dropped 8 bases, with 9 bases sitting between them. The length of the CDR3 is 12 residues. The CDR3: CASSQGAGQQYF. In nucleotides, the CDR3 is TGCGCCAGCAGCCAAGGGGCAGGGCAGCAGTACTTC.

J is TRBJ2-3 and V is TRBV7-2; TRBD2 might be the D (6 bases). The CDR3 extends over 14 amino acids. Germline V CDR1 and CDR2: SGHTA, FQGNSA. The ends were cut back, 5 bases at V and 5 bases at J, with 14 bases in the middle. Here the CDR3 DNA reads TGTGCCAGCAGCAGAGGACTGGGGGGAGATACGCAGTATTTT. The encoded protein is CASSRGLGGDTQYF.

The chain carries TRBV25-1 and TRBJ2-3, with TRBD1 matching 7 bases. J was trimmed by 5 bases and V by 4 bases; bases with no gene match: 6. From germline, CDR1 is MGHDK and CDR2 SYGVNS. The CDR3 spans 14 residues. The CDR3 DNA is TGTGCCAGCAGTGCCGTACAGGGGTTAGATACGCAGTATTTT. Translating gives CASSAVQGLDTQYF.